Listed below are T cell receptor beta chains from one sample, sequenced in a study of spatial heterogeneity in lung cancer. Using its own MiXCR run on the 5' RACE reads, TCRdb lists one record per CDR3 protein. This sample yields approximately 66,000 distinct CDR3 sequences, of which about 5.9% are seen a single time; roughly 15% belongs to the top ten. This specimen consisted of PBMCs, obtained at surgery. All receptors derive from a female donor with early-stage non-small cell lung cancer. CDR3s include the opening cysteine and the closing phenylalanine or tryptophan. The order of the fields is J gene, clone size, V gene, D gene, CDR3 protein, CDR3 DNA. The D gene is left open where the match is weak. Clone size is shown for a subset of rows, as once, few, many or a class of expanded clone.

>TRBJ1-5|many|TRBV7-8|-
CASSRGTDNQPQHF
TGTGCCAGCAGCCGCGGGACCGACAATCAGCCCCAGCATTTT
>TRBJ2-1|-|TRBV12-3/TRBV12-4|-
CASGRLHEQFF
TGTGCCAGCGGGCGTCTCCATGAGCAGTTCTTC
>TRBJ2-5|many|TRBV6-2/TRBV6-3|-
CASASQDPETQYF
TGTGCCAGCGCTTCCCAGGATCCGGAGACCCAGTACTTC
>TRBJ1-4|few|TRBV20-1|-
CSAVKDPFNEKLFF
TGCAGTGCTGTGAAGGACCCGTTTAATGAAAAACTGTTTTTT
>TRBJ2-3|few|TRBV9|-
CASSTGAGTRSTDTQYF
TGTGCCAGCAGCACCGGCGCGGGGACTCGGAGCACAGATACGCAGTATTTT
>TRBJ2-6|few|TRBV9|-
CASTNGGRAPSGANVLTF
TGTGCCAGCACGAACGGCGGGCGCGCGCCATCTGGGGCCAACGTCCTGACTTTC
>TRBJ2-5|many|TRBV7-3|-
CASSLGGGPQETQYF
TGTGCCAGCAGCTTAGGAGGGGGGCCCCAAGAGACCCAGTACTTC
>TRBJ1-2|many|TRBV20-1|-
CSARRRDYGYTF
TGCAGTGCCAGGCGCAGGGACTATGGCTACACCTTC
>TRBJ2-3|many|TRBV20-1|TRBD2
CSASPTSGGRGTQYF
TGCAGTGCTAGTCCGACTAGCGGGGGACGAGGGACGCAGTATTTT
>TRBJ1-1|many|TRBV18|-
CASSSIRDTEAFF
TGTGCCAGCTCCTCCATCAGGGACACTGAAGCTTTCTTT
>TRBJ2-4|few|TRBV28|TRBD1
CASSLWTGDKNIQYF
TGTGCCAGCAGTTTATGGACAGGGGACAAAAACATTCAGTACTTC
>TRBJ2-2|many|TRBV28|TRBD1
CASSSQGAVNTGELFF
TGTGCCAGCAGTTCTCAGGGGGCGGTTAACACCGGGGAGCTGTTTTTT
>TRBJ1-1|few|TRBV3-1|-
CASSQGTMNTEAFF
TGTGCCAGCAGCCAAGGGACAATGAACACTGAAGCTTTCTTT
>TRBJ1-4|-|TRBV6-5|-
CASSWTQRNEKLFF
TGTGCCAGCAGTTGGACGCAACGTAATGAAAAACTGTTTTTT
>TRBJ1-1|few|TRBV5-1|-
CASRGDRFEAFF
TGCGCCAGCAGAGGAGACAGGTTTGAAGCTTTCTTT
>TRBJ1-4|many|TRBV28|-
CASSFGGDEKLFF
TGTGCCAGCAGCTTTGGGGGGGACGAAAAACTGTTTTTT
>TRBJ1-1|few|TRBV5-4|TRBD1
CASSLGDRGRRTEAFF
TGTGCCAGCAGCTTGGGGGACAGGGGGCGGCGTACTGAAGCTTTCTTT
>TRBJ1-1|few|TRBV6-1|-
CASSEHGNANTEAFF
TGTGCCAGCAGTGAACATGGGAATGCGAACACTGAAGCTTTCTTT
>TRBJ1-3|many|TRBV11-2|-
CASSLNGNTIYF
TGTGCCAGCAGCTTAAACGGAAACACCATATATTTT
>TRBJ1-1|-|TRBV7-3|-
CASSLTAGAATEAFF
TGTGCCAGCAGCTTAACTGCGGGGGCTGCGACTGAAGCTTTCTTT
>TRBJ1-3|-|TRBV5-1|TRBD1
CASRDSPTAGNTIYF
TGCGCCAGCCGGGACAGCCCCACAGCGGGAAACACCATATATTTT
>TRBJ2-2|many|TRBV7-3|TRBD2
CASSFPSGSPGELFF
TGTGCCAGCAGCTTTCCTAGCGGGAGTCCCGGGGAGCTGTTTTTT
>TRBJ1-5|many|TRBV12-3/TRBV12-4|TRBD1
CASSEGQGYNQPQHF
TGTGCCAGCAGTGAAGGACAGGGTTACAATCAGCCCCAGCATTTT
>TRBJ2-5|-|TRBV28|TRBD1
CASRTGGFGETQYF
TGTGCCTCCCGGACAGGGGGCTTTGGAGAGACCCAGTACTTC
>TRBJ2-5|-|TRBV19|-
CATRGQGRTQETQYF
TGTGCCACTCGAGGCCAGGGACGGACTCAAGAGACCCAGTACTTC
>TRBJ2-7|many|TRBV7-2|-
CASSPRAGPYEQYF
TGTGCCAGCAGCCCCCGGGCAGGGCCCTACGAGCAGTACTTC
>TRBJ2-7|-|TRBV15|-
CATSRETGRNYEQYF
TGTGCCACCAGCAGAGAAACGGGACGAAACTACGAGCAGTACTTC
>TRBJ1-6|few|TRBV11-1|-
CASTRPGFPLHF
TGTGCCAGCACCCGGCCTGGGTTTCCCCTCCACTTT
>TRBJ2-2|many|TRBV5-5|TRBD2
CASRKGLVNSGELFF
TGTGCCAGCAGGAAGGGACTAGTAAATTCCGGGGAGCTGTTTTTT
>TRBJ2-1|many|TRBV7-2|TRBD2
CASSLEGTSGRPNEQFF
TGTGCCAGCAGCTTAGAGGGGACTAGCGGGAGACCCAATGAGCAGTTCTTC
>TRBJ2-1|-|TRBV2|TRBD2
CASRPPAGLAGNEQFF
TGTGCCAGCAGACCGCCCGCGGGACTAGCGGGAAATGAGCAGTTCTTC
>TRBJ2-5|few|TRBV19|TRBD1
CASSETPGGGETQYF
TGTGCCAGTAGTGAAACCCCAGGGGGCGGGGAGACCCAGTACTTC
>TRBJ1-2|many|TRBV12-3/TRBV12-4|TRBD1
CASSSRTGSGYTF
TGTGCCAGCAGTTCAAGGACAGGGAGCGGCTACACCTTC
>TRBJ2-2|few|TRBV7-2|-
CASSVRGGEYGELFF
TGTGCCAGCAGCGTCAGGGGTGGAGAATACGGGGAGCTGTTTTTT
>TRBJ2-1|many|TRBV5-4|TRBD2
CASSPVDIGSGRAVEQFF
TGTGCCAGCAGCCCGGTAGATATAGGTAGCGGGAGGGCCGTTGAGCAGTTCTTC
>TRBJ2-7|many|TRBV28|TRBD2
CASRPTSGDEQYF
TGTGCCAGCAGGCCGACTAGCGGGGACGAGCAGTACTTC
>TRBJ2-2|-|TRBV5-1|-
CASSFGQVNTGELFF
TGCGCCAGCAGCTTTGGGCAGGTGAACACCGGGGAGCTGTTTTTT
>TRBJ1-3|-|TRBV28|-
CASSLSTTSGNTIYF
TGTGCCAGCAGTTTATCGACGACCTCTGGAAACACCATATATTTT
>TRBJ2-7|-|TRBV20-1|TRBD1
CTEGTGPPYEQYF
TGCACGGAGGGGACAGGTCCTCCCTACGAGCAGTACTTC
>TRBJ1-6|-|TRBV7-2|TRBD1
CASSPPPGQDVLHF
TGTGCCAGCAGCCCCCCTCCGGGACAGGATGTCCTCCACTTT
>TRBJ1-2|many|TRBV3-1|TRBD1
CASSQVVGTGDGYTF
TGTGCCAGCAGCCAAGTAGTTGGGACAGGGGACGGCTACACCTTC
>TRBJ2-5|many|TRBV12-3/TRBV12-4|-
CASSRRGAVKETQYF
TGTGCCAGCTCGAGGAGGGGGGCAGTCAAAGAGACCCAGTACTTC
>TRBJ1-2|few|TRBV28|-
CASSRTVYGYTF
TGTGCCAGCAGCCGGACAGTTTATGGCTACACCTTC
>TRBJ1-4|many|TRBV5-1|TRBD1
CASSLSRGPNEKLFF
TGCGCCAGCAGCTTGAGCAGGGGGCCAAATGAAAAACTGTTTTTT
>TRBJ2-7|few|TRBV12-3/TRBV12-4|-
CASSSLMGTSVNEQYF
TGTGCCAGCAGTTCCCTGATGGGGACATCAGTCAACGAGCAGTACTTC
>TRBJ2-7|-|TRBV6-5|-
CASRAGASYEQYF
TGTGCCAGCAGAGCCGGGGCTTCCTACGAGCAGTACTTC
>TRBJ2-4|many|TRBV19|TRBD2
CASKSGIENIQYF
TGTGCCAGTAAGAGCGGGATTGAAAACATTCAGTACTTC
>TRBJ2-7|many|TRBV28|-
CASSLPQDVPSYEQYF
TGTGCCAGCAGTTTACCCCAGGACGTTCCCTCCTACGAGCAGTACTTC
>TRBJ1-5|many|TRBV3-1|-
CASSQGANQPQHF
TGTGCCAGCAGCCAAGGGGCTAATCAGCCCCAGCATTTT
>TRBJ1-1|medium-sized|TRBV13|-
CASSPGGTEAFF
TGTGCCAGCAGCCCCGGGGGAACTGAAGCTTTCTTT
>TRBJ2-6|few|TRBV5-1|-
CASSLYRVSGANVLTF
TGCGCCAGCAGCCTTTACAGGGTCTCTGGGGCCAACGTCCTGACTTTC